The source of this T cell receptor (beta chain) is a study of shared clonotypes between healthy human individuals. Study summary: For every donor, three CD4 naive, three CD4 memory, two CD8 naive and one CD8 memory plates were used.

Several immunoSEQ plates held equal portions of the genomic DNA taken from each subset. TCRdb keeps only in-frame clones here, not all; method: immunoSEQ multiplex PCR. Of 2.3 million or so clones detected, more than 80% appear once; the ten largest clones hold roughly 0.36%. V lost 1 base and J lost 8, with 10 bases in between. CDR3 size: 13 residues. Germline V CDR1 and CDR2: SGHDN, FVKESK. This clone has a single count. Antigen specificity is unknown. General study points: Generation probability values for non-shared clonotypes were lower than those for clonotypes shared by all four donors. The researchers took only blood, and tissue repertoires probably look different.

The clonotype was recovered from a man aged 18 to 29 in good health. Some clones in this sample may be carry-over from other donors' samples. What was sequenced was naive CD4+ T cells from PBMCs. Subset specified: CD45RA+ positively selected. This chain links TRBV14 with TRBJ2-3, with D unclear. CDR3 amino acids: CASSQVPGGTQYF. The CDR3 DNA reads TGTGCCAGCAGCCAAGTTCCGGGCGGTACGCAGTATTTT. Complete variable domain (other parts from reference TRBV14 and TRBJ2-3): EAGVTQFPSHSVIEKGQTVTLRCDPISGHDNLYWYRRVMGKEIKFLLHFVKESKQDESGMPNNRFLAERTGGTYSTLKVQPAELEDSGVYFCASSQVPGGTQYFGPGTRLTVL.